These 9 T cell receptor beta chains share one sample of origin, sequenced in a study of blood T cell repertoires in COVID-19. Measured with immunoSEQ multiplex PCR; TCRdb has only the in-frame clones, and not every one. This sample has 150,000 to 200,000 clones, with roughly 79% found just once. The sample consisted of peripheral blood. These receptors were taken from a man aged 60 to 75 with active or convalescent COVID-19.

This rearrangement joins TRBV10-3 to TRBJ2-7; 12 bases match TRBD1. The ends lost 10 bases at V and 7 bases at J; junction bases unmatched: 20. CDR1 is ENHRY and CDR2 is SYGVKD in the germline V gene. This CDR3 is built from 17 residues. CDR3 DNA sequence: TGTGCCACCAGAACGGGGACAGGGGGCGCCGGAGAGGAAGAGCAGTACTTC. The encoded protein is CATRTGTGGAGEEEQYF.

The chain recombines TRBV29-1 with TRBJ2-1, with D perhaps TRBD1 (5 bases). Germline CDR1 is SQVTM and CDR2 is ANQGSEA. CDR3 length: 14 amino acids. Trimming stripped 1 base from V and 9 bases from J, with 16 bases between. Written as DNA, the CDR3 is TGCAGCGTTGAAGCCAGGGTCGGGCAAGGTGAGCAGTTCTTC. The encoded protein is CSVEARVGQGEQFF.

The chain joins TRBV5-1 to TRBJ1-1, with D tentatively TRBD1 (5 bases). Looked up from germline, CDR1 is SGHRS and CDR2 is YFSETQ. This CDR3 has 13 residues. Between the trimmed V and J ends, which lost 4 bases and 4 bases, there was a span of 11 bases. CDR3: CASSTQGFTEAFF. The DNA of the CDR3 is TGCGCCAGCAGCACGCAGGGTTTCACTGAAGCTTTCTTT.

The V and J genes are TRBV21-1 and TRBJ2-2; the D call in the table, TRBD2, was not verified against the DNA. TRBV21-1 constitutes a pseudogene. This CDR3 contains 17 residues. The CDR3 bases are TGTGCCAGCAGCTCCCGTCCTACTAGCGGGAATGGCGGGGAGCTGTTTTTT. Translation: CASSSRPTSGNGGELFF.

In this sample, this clone turned up once. The genes are TRBV12-3 or TRBV12-4 and TRBJ2-3; TRBD1 is a possible D gene (6 bases). V was trimmed by 6 bases and J by 4 bases, leaving 11 bases between them. The CDR3 has 13 amino acids. In nucleotides, the CDR3 is TGTGCCAGCAGCAGGGGATTCGCAGATACGCAGTATTTT. As protein: CASSRGFADTQYF.

The chain couples TRBV5-4 to TRBJ2-7; tentative D call: TRBD1 (6 bases). CDR3 length: 13 residues. The germline V gene encodes CDR1 SGHNT and CDR2 YYREEE (reference sequence). Trimming took off 0 bases at V and 9 bases at J, with 13 bases between the two ends. DNA of the CDR3: TGTGCCAGCAGCTTGGCCCCTACAGGGCCGCAGTACTTC. Translating it yields CASSLAPTGPQYF.

The J gene is TRBJ1-6, the V gene TRBV27, with 7 bases identical to TRBD1. Germline V gene sequence: CDR1 MNHEY, CDR2 SMNVEV (reference sequence). V gave up 8 bases and J gave up 7 bases; unmatched junction bases: 2. The length of the CDR3 is 12 residues. CDR3 nucleotides: TGTGCCAGCCAGGACAGGAATTCACCCCTCCACTTT. It encodes CASQDRNSPLHF.

This clone was found a few times. The chain has TRBV4-1 and TRBJ2-7, with 9 bases identical to TRBD2. The germline V gene encodes CDR1 MGHRA and CDR2 YSYEKL. V was pared by 4 bases and J by 6 bases, with 13 bases of the junction left unmatched. The CDR3 runs to 16 residues. CDR3 nucleotides: TGCGCCAGCAGCCTCGGGGTAGCGGGAGTCTCTGGCGAGCAGTACTTC. This encodes CASSLGVAGVSGEQYF.

The chain combines TRBV4-1 with TRBJ2-4, with 14 bases that match TRBD2. The germline gives CDR1 MGHRA, CDR2 YSYEKL. The CDR3 totals 17 residues. Germline trimming cut 0 bases from V and 3 bases from J; bases unmatched to any gene: 1. The CDR3 coding sequence is TGCGCCAGCAGCCAAGAGGGACTAGCGGGAGTCAAAAACATTCAGTACTTC. It specifies CASSQEGLAGVKNIQYF.